A single sample gave rise to the 6 T cell receptor beta chains below, sequenced in a study of blood T cell repertoires in COVID-19. Assay: immunoSEQ multiplex PCR; the TCRdb copy retains only in-frame clones and omits some. The data hold about 150,000 clones, with 80% to 90% observed a single time. Material: peripheral blood. These receptors originate from a woman aged 55-69 years with active COVID-19.

The chain carries TRBV4-1 and TRBJ2-7, with D perhaps matching TRBD2 (5 bases). V lost 0 bases to trimming and J lost 2 bases, with 20 bases between them. Looked up from germline, CDR1 is MGHRA and CDR2 is YSYEKL. The CDR3 length is 18 residues. CDR3: CASSQDWGEGLRAYEQYF. CDR3 bases: TGCGCCAGCAGCCAAGATTGGGGAGAAGGGTTGAGAGCCTACGAGCAGTACTTC.

A few counts support this clone. The DNA is left out, because the CDR3 cannot be placed on it with certainty; the CDR3 is given as TCRdb lists it. The V and J genes are TRBV27 and TRBJ1-5. The CDR3 sequence runs 14 residues, both termini included. The germline V gene has CDR1 MNHEY and CDR2 SMNVEV (reference sequence). The CDR3 sequence: CASSSPLVGSPSIF.

This clone was seen only once. The chain links TRBV10-3 to TRBJ2-5; 8 bases match TRBD2. CDR1 and CDR2 (germline): ENHRY, SYGVKD. The CDR3 has 15 residues. V trimming: 0 bases; J trimming: 7 bases; junction bases outside the gene matches: 7. The CDR3 loop is CAISESGAGEGTQYF. CDR3 coding DNA: TGTGCCATCAGTGAGTCGGGAGCGGGAGAGGGGACCCAGTACTTC.

The rearrangement links TRBV12-3 or TRBV12-4 to TRBJ2-7, with 7 bases lining up with TRBD1. The junction had 6 bases not matched to a gene; V was cut back by 1 base and J by 12 bases. The CDR3 extends over 12 amino acids. The CDR3: CASSLGQGVRYF. CDR3 nucleotides: TGTGCCAGCAGTTTAGGACAGGGCGTACGGTACTTC.

The chain is built from TRBV6-1 and TRBJ2-7; TRBD2 agrees at 13 bases. The trim removed 4 bases at V and 2 bases at J, leaving 14 bases unmatched. In germline, CDR1 is MNHNS, CDR2 SASEGT. This CDR3 is built from 19 residues. CDR3 in DNA: TGTGCCAGCAGTGTACTATCTGGACTAGCGGGAGAGAGGGCCTACGAGCAGTACTTC. Translating gives CASSVLSGLAGERAYEQYF.

The chain uses TRBV5-3 and TRBJ1-5, with unresolved D. TRBV5-3 is annotated as an ORF whose role is uncertain. The V and J ends lost 1 base and 0 bases respectively, with 5 bases between them. The CDR3 spans 14 residues. The CDR3 protein is CARSLTISNQPQHF. The CDR3 DNA sequence: TGTGCCAGAAGCTTGACAATTAGCAATCAGCCCCAGCATTTT.